Given below is one TCR beta chain in context. Other DNA sequences in this sample translate to the same CDR3. This sample was taken from a study of shared clonotypes between healthy human individuals. Overall study: Per-donor plates numbered three CD4 naive, three CD4 memory, two CD8 naive and one CD8 memory.

The length of the CDR3 is 16 residues. CDR1 is SGHRS and CDR2 is YFSETQ in the germline V gene. V lost 4 bases and J lost 2; bases outside the gene matches: 6. Assay: immunoSEQ multiplex PCR; the TCRdb copy retains only in-frame clones and omits some. The table shows about 1 million clones, with about 76% occurring only once. The chain employs TRBV5-1 and TRBJ2-5, with 12 positions matching TRBD2. The TCR comes from a man younger than 35 in good health. What was sequenced was memory CD4+ T cells sorted from blood. Subset meaning: CD45RA-negative fraction. Here the CDR3 reads CASSRLAGEGQETQYF. The CDR3 DNA is TGCGCCAGCAGCAGACTAGCGGGAGAGGGTCAAGAGACCCAGTACTTC.